This T cell receptor beta chain was sequenced in a study of CXCR3-negative and CXCR3-positive naive CD8 T cells. Regarding the study as a whole: Against CXCR3-negative naive cells, CXCR3-positive naive cells showed more hydrophobic TRB CDR3s. Both naive subsets showed comparably high diversity, and memory CD8+ cells showed much lower diversity. Cryopreserved PBMCs had partly decreased CXCR3 expression; fresh PBMCs were used in most assays.

With UMI labels, 5' RACE was used to prepare the TRB cDNA libraries. TCRdb reworked the 5' RACE reads into one entry per CDR3 protein, no DNA. This table holds around 80,000 distinct CDR3 sequences. Germline CDR1 is MDHEN and CDR2 is SYDVKM. This CDR3 comprises 20 residues. A word on this clonotype: Its antigen is as yet unknown.

A CD45RO-CCR7+CD27+CD95- phenotype identified naive CD8+ T cells. This TCR came from a human donor in good health. Some clones in this sample may be carry-over from other donors' samples. The rearrangement links TRBV28 to TRBJ2-5; TCRdb proposes TRBD2, but this gene call is untestable without DNA. What was sequenced was naive CXCR3+ CD8+ T cells from blood. The subset here: CD45RO-CCR7+CD27+CD95- naive CD8+ T cells expressing CXCR3 (TNR3+). The CDR3 protein is CASTPGGFGTSGAYQETQYF.